This T cell receptor (beta chain) was profiled in a study of T cells in Graves' hyperthyroidism and ophthalmopathy. Exclusion followed for patients with uncontrolled infection, other autoimmune disease, pregnancy or lactation. In its sample, this clonotype was seen once. Using RNA transcripts as the source, TCR beta CDR3 regions were amplified. Initially, a first-round RT-PCR of the TCR CDR3 employed the HTBI primer set. TCRdb passed the multiplex PCR reads through MiXCR, listing each CDR3 protein once. The sample includes some 500,000 distinct CDR3 sequences, approximately 14% of them seen just once. The CDR3 covers 16 residues. V dropped 5 bases and J dropped 6 bases, with 21 bases sitting between them. The germline CDR1 and CDR2 sequences are SNHLY and FYNNEI.

V usage is TRBV2 and J usage is TRBJ2-3; D could derive from TRBD1 or TRBD2 (5 bases each). Sequences were obtained from blood. This TCR was recovered from a woman younger than 35 with Graves' hyperthyroidism. The CDR3 is CASSLPSPGPPDTQYF. The CDR3 DNA reads as TGTGCCAGCAGTCTCCCCTCCCCGGGGCCTCCGGATACGCAGTATTTT.